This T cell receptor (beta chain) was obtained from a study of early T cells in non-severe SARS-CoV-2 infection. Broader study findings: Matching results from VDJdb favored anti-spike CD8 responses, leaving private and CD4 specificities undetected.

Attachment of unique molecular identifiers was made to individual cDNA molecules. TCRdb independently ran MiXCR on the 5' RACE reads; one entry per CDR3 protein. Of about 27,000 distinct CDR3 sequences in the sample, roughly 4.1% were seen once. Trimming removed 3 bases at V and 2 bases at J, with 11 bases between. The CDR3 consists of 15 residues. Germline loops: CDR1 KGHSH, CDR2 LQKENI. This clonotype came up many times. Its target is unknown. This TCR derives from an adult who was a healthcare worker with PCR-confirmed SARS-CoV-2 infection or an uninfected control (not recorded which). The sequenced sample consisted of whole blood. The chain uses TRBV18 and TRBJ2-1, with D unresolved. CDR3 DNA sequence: TGTGCCAGCTCACCCCAGGACCTTACCTACAATGAGCAGTTCTTC. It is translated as CASSPQDLTYNEQFF. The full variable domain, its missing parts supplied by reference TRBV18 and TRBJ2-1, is NAGVMQNPRHLVRRRGQEARLRCSPMKGHSHVYWYRQLPEEGLKFMVYLQKENIIDESGMPKERFSAEFPKEGPSILRIQQVVRGDSAAYFCASSPQDLTYNEQFFGPGTRLTVL.